Below are 3 T cell receptor beta chains sequenced from a single sample in a study of T cell clonotyping in hematopoietic cell transplantation. The method was immunoSEQ multiplex PCR; TCRdb's version includes in-frame clones alone and lacks a portion of them. Among over 10,000 clones listed, approximately 70% were seen once. This specimen consisted of peripheral blood mononuclear cells, obtained 180 days after allogeneic stem cell transplant. The receptors derive from a male patient between 60 and 69 years old who had an allogeneic stem cell transplant from an unrelated donor, so the T cells may come from the graft donor. Some clones in this sample may be carry-over from other donors' samples.

This chain links TRBV6-1 with TRBJ2-7; D ambiguous. Germline CDR1 is MNHNS and CDR2 is SASEGT. The CDR3 contains 14 residues. V lost 8 bases and J 0 bases, leaving 14 bases between the germline ends. CDR3 in amino acids: CASAPRQSSYEQYF. CDR3 in DNA: TGTGCCAGCGCTCCTAGGCAGTCCTCCTACGAGCAGTACTTC.

This rearrangement joins TRBV13 to TRBJ1-1, with 7 bases lining up with TRBD1. J was trimmed by 7 bases and V by 0 bases; bases with no gene match: 2. Germline values: CDR1 PRHDT, CDR2 FYEKMQ (reference sequence). The CDR3 length is 13 residues. The CDR3 spells CASSLGRDSEAFF. As DNA, the CDR3 is TGTGCCAGCAGCTTAGGAAGGGACAGTGAAGCTTTCTTT.

This chain links TRBV28 with TRBJ2-7; 10 bases align to TRBD1. Trimming at V came to 10 bases and at J to 1 base, leaving 7 bases not matched to a gene. The CDR3 sequence is 14 residues long. Per the germline V gene, CDR1 is MDHEN and CDR2 is SYDVKM. Here the CDR3 DNA reads TGTGCCACCTGGGACAGGGGCTTTTCCTACGAGCAGTACTTC. Translated: CATWDRGFSYEQYF.